This T cell receptor (beta chain) originates from a study of blood T cell repertoires in COVID-19. For the study at large: Spain, Italy and the United States supplied samples that represented acute and convalescent COVID-19. T cells, B-cell-depleted T cells, or PBMCs provided the cDNA or gDNA that served as material.

Original handling: Amplifying reference gene primers gave estimates of nucleated cell counts. TCRdb keeps only in-frame clones here, not all; method: immunoSEQ multiplex PCR. V and J calls and clone size are copied from that table; D and trimming were computed from the DNA. The sample includes under 250,000 clones, approximately 83% of them seen just once. Germline V gives CDR1 SNHLY, CDR2 FYNNEI. This CDR3 region has 14 residues. The V end was cut by 4 bases, the J end by 2 bases, with 9 bases between. The sample was peripheral blood. The V call is TRBV2, the J call TRBJ1-5, with D unresolved. This receptor was taken from a man in his fifties or sixties with active or convalescent COVID-19. CDR3 residues: CASSGEHGNQPQHF. The CDR3 bases are TGTGCCAGCAGTGGGGAGCACGGCAATCAGCCCCAGCATTTT.